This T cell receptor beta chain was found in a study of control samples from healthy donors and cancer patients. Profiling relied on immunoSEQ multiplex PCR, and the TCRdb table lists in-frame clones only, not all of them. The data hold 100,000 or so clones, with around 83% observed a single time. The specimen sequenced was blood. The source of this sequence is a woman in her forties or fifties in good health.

The CDR3 loop reads CASSERKAGYEQYF. For the CDR3, the DNA is TGTGCCAGCAGTGAGAGGAAGGCGGGTTACGAGCAGTACTTC. J is TRBJ2-7 and V is TRBV6-2 or TRBV6-3; maybe TRBD2 (5 bases). This CDR3 is 14 amino acids long. The V end was cut by 5 bases, the J end by 4 bases, with 15 bases between. Per the germline V gene, CDR1 is MNHEY and CDR2 is SVGEGT.